This T cell receptor (beta chain) emerged from a study of blood T cell repertoires in COVID-19. Overall study context: T cells, B-cell-depleted T cells, or PBMCs supplied cDNA or gDNA.

Original processing methods: Amplification with reference gene primers provided the estimates of nucleated cell counts. TCRdb keeps only in-frame clones here, not all; method: immunoSEQ multiplex PCR. For V, J and clone size, that table is used; D and trimming come from the DNA. The table shows 75,000 to 95,000 clones, with around 80% occurring only once. The sequence came from a woman in her thirties or forties with active or convalescent COVID-19. Material: peripheral blood.

This chain's CDR3 is CASSKVGTDSDNSPLHF. Written as DNA, the CDR3 is TGTGCCAGCAGCAAAGTAGGGACGGACAGCGATAATTCACCCCTCCACTTT. This chain connects TRBV21-1 to TRBJ1-6; whether TRBD1, the table's D call, matches the DNA was not checked. TRBV21-1 is a documented pseudogene. The CDR3 is 17 residues long.